This entry is about one TCR beta chain. V shed 7 bases and J 14 bases; nucleotides not matched to a gene: 13. This CDR3 has 13 amino acids. Germline CDR1 and CDR2: MGHDK and SYGVNS. These data come from a study of beta chain features in type 1 diabetes. Investigators reverse transcribed all isolated RNA, so they sequenced expressed TCRB transcripts. Sequencing used immunoSEQ multiplex PCR; TCRdb keeps in-frame clones, though not all of them. The top ten clones hold more than 0.02% of a sample with hundreds of thousands of clones, 13% to 15% of them seen once. The sequencing sample was made of naive CD4+ T cells from blood. This sequence was found in a woman in her forties in good health. V is TRBV25-1 and J is TRBJ2-3, with TRBD2 identical over 9 bases. As DNA, the CDR3 is TGTGCCAGCACCCCCGCGGGGGGGTTGTCCCGGTATTTT. Translated: CASTPAGGLSRYF. Filled out from reference TRBV25-1 and TRBJ2-3, the complete variable domain reads EADIYQTPRYLVIGTGKKITLECSQTMGHDKMYWYQQDPGMELHLIHYSYGVNSTEKGDLSSESTVSRIRTEHFPLTLESARPSHTSQYLCASTPAGGLSRYFGPGTRLTVL.